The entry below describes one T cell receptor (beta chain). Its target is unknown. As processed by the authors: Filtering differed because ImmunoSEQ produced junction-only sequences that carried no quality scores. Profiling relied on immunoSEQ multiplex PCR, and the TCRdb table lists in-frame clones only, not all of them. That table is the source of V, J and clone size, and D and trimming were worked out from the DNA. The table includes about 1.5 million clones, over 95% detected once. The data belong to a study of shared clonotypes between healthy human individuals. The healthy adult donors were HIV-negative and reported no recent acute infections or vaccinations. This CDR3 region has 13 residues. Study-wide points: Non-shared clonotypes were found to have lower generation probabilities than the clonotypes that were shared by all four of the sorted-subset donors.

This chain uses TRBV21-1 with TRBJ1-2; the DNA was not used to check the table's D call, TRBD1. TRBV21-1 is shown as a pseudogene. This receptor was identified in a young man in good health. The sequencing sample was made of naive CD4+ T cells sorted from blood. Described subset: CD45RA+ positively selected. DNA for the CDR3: TGTGCCAGCAGCAAAAGGCAGGGCTTTGGCTACACCTTC. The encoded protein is CASSKRQGFGYTF.